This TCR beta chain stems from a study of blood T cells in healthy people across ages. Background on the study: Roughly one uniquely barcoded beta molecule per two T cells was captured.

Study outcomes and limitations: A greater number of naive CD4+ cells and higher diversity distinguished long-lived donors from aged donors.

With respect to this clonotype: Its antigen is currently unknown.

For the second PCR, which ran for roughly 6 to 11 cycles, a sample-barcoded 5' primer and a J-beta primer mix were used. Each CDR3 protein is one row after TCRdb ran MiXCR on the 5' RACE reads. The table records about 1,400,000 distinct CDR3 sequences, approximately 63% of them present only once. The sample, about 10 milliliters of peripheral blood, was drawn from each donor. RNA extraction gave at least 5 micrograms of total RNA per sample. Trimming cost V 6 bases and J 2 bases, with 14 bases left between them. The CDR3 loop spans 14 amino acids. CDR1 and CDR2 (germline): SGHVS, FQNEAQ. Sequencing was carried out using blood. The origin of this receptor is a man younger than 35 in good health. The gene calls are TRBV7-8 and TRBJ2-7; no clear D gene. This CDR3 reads CASSWQAGTYEQYF. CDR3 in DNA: TGTGCCAGCAGTTGGCAGGCAGGAACCTACGAGCAGTACTTC.